This TCR beta chain stems from a study of cytomegalovirus exposure and HLA in healthy donors. Study results and caveats: Generally TCR sequences proved uncommon, though certain public TCRs appeared in numerous donors.

This CDR3 contains 16 residues. V was trimmed by 6 bases and J by 1 base, leaving 17 bases between them. The germline gives CDR1 SNHLY, CDR2 FYNNEI. Comment on this clone: Antigen specificity is unknown.

Profiling relied on immunoSEQ multiplex PCR, and the TCRdb table lists in-frame clones only, not all of them. The sample shows hundreds of thousands of clones, roughly 84% of them seen only once. This clonotype was obtained from a woman under 30 in good health and CMV-seropositive. The chain joins TRBV2 to TRBJ2-3, with D maybe TRBD1 (7 bases). Sequences were obtained from PBMCs. In nucleotides, the CDR3 is TGTGCCAGCAGAGCCCCAGGGGGGCGCGGCACAGATACGCAGTATTTT. As protein: CASRAPGGRGTDTQYF. The whole variable domain, filled in from reference TRBV2 and TRBJ2-3, reads EPEVTQTPSHQVTQMGQEVILRCVPISNHLYFYWYRQILGQKVEFLVSFYNNEISEKSEIFDDQFSVERPDGSNFTLKIRSTKLEDSAMYFCASRAPGGRGTDTQYFGPGTRLTVL.